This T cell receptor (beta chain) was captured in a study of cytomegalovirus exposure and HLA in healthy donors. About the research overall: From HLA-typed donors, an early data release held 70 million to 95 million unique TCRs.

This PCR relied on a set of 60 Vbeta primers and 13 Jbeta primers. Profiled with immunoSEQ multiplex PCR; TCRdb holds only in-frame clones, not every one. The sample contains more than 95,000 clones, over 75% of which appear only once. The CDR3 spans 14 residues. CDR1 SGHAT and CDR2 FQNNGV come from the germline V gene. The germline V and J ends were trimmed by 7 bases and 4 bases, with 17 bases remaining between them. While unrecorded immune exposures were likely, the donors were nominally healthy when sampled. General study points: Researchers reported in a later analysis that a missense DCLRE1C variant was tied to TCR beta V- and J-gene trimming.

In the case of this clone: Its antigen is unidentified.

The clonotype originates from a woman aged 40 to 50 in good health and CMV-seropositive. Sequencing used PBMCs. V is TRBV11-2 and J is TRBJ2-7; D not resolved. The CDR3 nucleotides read TGTGCCAGCACCAGCAGGTTCGAGTATTACGAGCAGTACTTC. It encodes CASTSRFEYYEQYF. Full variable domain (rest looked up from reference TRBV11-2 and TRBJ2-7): EAGVAQSPRYKIIEKRQSVAFWCNPISGHATLYWYQQILGQGPKLLIQFQNNGVVDDSQLPKDRFSAERLKGVDSTLKIQPAKLEDSAVYLCASTSRFEYYEQYFGPGTRLTVT.